This TCR beta chain was sequenced in a study of CD8 T cells in Susac syndrome. Germline V gives CDR1 MNHEY, CDR2 SMNVEV (reference sequence). The V gene lost 9 bases and the J gene lost 2 bases, with 12 bases spanning the gap. CDR3 length: 13 residues. Reverse transcription of roughly 0.45 to 1 ug RNA used random hexamers. From the immunoSEQ multiplex PCR reads, TCRdb called clonotypes with MiXCR, one entry per CDR3 protein. The sample carries 75,000 to 80,000 distinct CDR3 sequences, approximately 93% recorded once. CD8+ and CD4+ T cells were negatively isolated; TEMRA cells were FACS-enriched. The specimen sequenced was CD8+ T cells from PBMCs. This chain uses TRBV27 with TRBJ2-3; D perhaps matches TRBD2 (5 bases). This TCR was sampled from a human donor with Susac syndrome. CDR3 coding DNA: TGTGCCAGTGTCGGGGTGACCACAGATACGCAGTATTTT. This gives the protein CASVGVTTDTQYF.